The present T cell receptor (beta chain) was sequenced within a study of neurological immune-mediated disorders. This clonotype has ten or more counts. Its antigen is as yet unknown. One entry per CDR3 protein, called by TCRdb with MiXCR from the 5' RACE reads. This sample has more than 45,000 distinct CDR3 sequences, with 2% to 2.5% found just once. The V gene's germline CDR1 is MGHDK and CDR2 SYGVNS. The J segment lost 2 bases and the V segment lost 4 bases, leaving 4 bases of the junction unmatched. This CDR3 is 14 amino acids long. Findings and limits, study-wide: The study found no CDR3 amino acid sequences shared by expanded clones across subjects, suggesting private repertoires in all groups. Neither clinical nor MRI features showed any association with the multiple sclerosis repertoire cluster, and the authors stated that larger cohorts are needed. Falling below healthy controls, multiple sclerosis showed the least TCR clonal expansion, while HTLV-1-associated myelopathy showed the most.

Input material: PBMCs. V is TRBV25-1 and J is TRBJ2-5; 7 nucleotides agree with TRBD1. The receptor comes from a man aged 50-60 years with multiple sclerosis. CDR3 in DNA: TGTGCCAGCAGTGGCTTCAGGGGGCAAGAGACCCAGTACTTC. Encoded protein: CASSGFRGQETQYF.